This T cell receptor (beta chain) emerged from a study of CD8+ T cells in alopecia areata. Findings of the study overall: While tofacitinib was given, many expanded lesional clones persisted in scalp and blood. Scalp samples also yield sequences from resident alphabeta T cells of normal skin. One nonresponder makes the tie between baseline CD8+ expansion and response uncertain. Among the 100 top clones, expanded CD8+ clones, like scalp clonality, were significantly decreased by tofacitinib.

This sample's treatment: oral pan-JAK inhibitor, 5-10 mg twice daily. This clone was observed a few times. The antigen remains unidentified. cDNA serving as the sequencing template came from extracted, reverse transcribed RNA. Using immunoSEQ multiplex PCR, the repertoire was profiled, and TCRdb retains in-frame clones only, with some absent. The sample has 170,000 or so clones, about three fifths seen once; the top ten hold 0.7% to 1%. The source material was CD4+ T cells sorted from blood, sampled at week 4, from a patient treated with tofacitinib. The TCR sequence derives from a human donor with alopecia areata.

Here the CDR3 DNA reads TGCAGCGTTTCTCCGGGACAGGGGAACACCGGGGAGCTGTTTTTT. Protein product: CSVSPGQGNTGELFF. The chain employs TRBV29-1 and TRBJ2-2; TRBD1 matches at 9 bases. V shed 5 bases, J shed 1 base, and the junction held 5 bases outside the gene matches. This CDR3 contains 15 residues. CDR1 SQVTM and CDR2 ANQGSEA come from the germline V gene.